The 17 T cell receptor beta chains reported below all come from one sample, sequenced in a study of blood T cells in healthy people across ages. Alongside a J-beta primer mix, a sample-barcoded 5' primer served in a second PCR lasting about 7 to 11 cycles. TCRdb called the 5' RACE reads again in MiXCR, with one record for every CDR3 protein. The sample shows 800,000 to 950,000 distinct CDR3 sequences, around 48% of them seen only once. Input material: blood. The receptors were gathered from a man aged 25 to 45 in good health.

The chain employs TRBV7-2 and TRBJ2-7; 7 nucleotides align to TRBD2. CDR1 is SGHTA and CDR2 is FQGNSA in the germline V gene. V was clipped by 2 bases and J by 2 bases; unmatched bases: 6. The CDR3 totals 15 residues. Here the CDR3 reads CASSLYMGGTYEQYF. Here the CDR3 DNA reads TGTGCCAGCAGCTTATATATGGGGGGGACCTACGAGCAGTACTTC.

This clonotype came up once. The V call is TRBV6-5, the J call TRBJ1-2, with D perhaps matching TRBD1 (5 bases). The CDR3 extends over 14 amino acids. V was clipped by 6 bases and J by 6 bases, with 17 bases between them. Per germline, CDR1 MNHEY and CDR2 SVGAGI. This CDR3 reads CASSPVGGENGYTF. CDR3 nucleotide sequence: TGTGCCAGCAGCCCAGTGGGAGGGGAGAATGGCTACACCTTC.

This clonotype was seen only a few times. V and J are TRBV6-1 and TRBJ2-1; 7 nucleotides agree with TRBD2. V gave up 6 bases and J gave up 3 bases; unmatched junction bases: 8. Germline assignment: CDR1 MNHNS and CDR2 SASEGT. The CDR3 loop spans 15 amino acids. This CDR3 reads CASRREGIVYNEQFF. The CDR3, as DNA: TGTGCCAGCAGGAGGGAGGGAATCGTCTACAATGAGCAGTTCTTC.

The chain employs TRBV6-5 and TRBJ1-4; TRBD1 agrees at 7 bases. From germline, CDR1 is MNHEY and CDR2 SVGAGI. CDR3 length: 12 residues. Trimming cost V 10 bases and J 10 bases; bases outside gene matches: 9. CDR3 nucleotides: TGTGCCACCCATGAGGGGGCCGGAAAACTGTTTTTT. It yields the protein CATHEGAGKLFF.

Comment on this clonotype: Germline is not matched at one junction end, which may reflect a read error. This chain uses TRBV7-7 with TRBJ2-3, with D maybe TRBD1 (6 bases). Germline CDR1 is SSHAT and CDR2 is FNYEAQ (reference sequence). The CDR3 consists of 13 residues. This chain's CDR3 is CASSLKGEDTQYF. The CDR3 DNA sequence: TGTGCTAGCAGCTTAAAGGGGGAAGATACGCAGTATTTT. The complete variable domain, with remaining parts taken from reference TRBV7-7 and TRBJ2-3, reads GAGVSQSPRYKVTKRGQDVTLRCDPISSHATLYWYQQALGQGPEFLTYFNYEAQPDKSGLPSDRFSAERPEGSISTLTIQRTEQRDSAMYRCASSLKGEDTQYFGPGTRLTVL.

In this sample, this clonotype turned up many times. V gene TRBV5-1 combines with J gene TRBJ2-7; 9 bases map to TRBD1. This CDR3 is built from 14 residues. V lost 4 bases to trimming and J lost 5 bases; unmatched junction nucleotides: 7. The germline CDR1 and CDR2 sequences are SGHRS and YFSETQ. The CDR3 DNA reads TGCGCCAGCAGCCCAACCGGGACAGGGAACGAGCAGTACTTC. Protein: CASSPTGTGNEQYF.

This clonotype was found many times. This chain connects TRBV27 to TRBJ2-3; 7 bases match TRBD2. CDR3 length: 14 residues. Germline assignment: CDR1 MNHEY and CDR2 SMNVEV (reference sequence). V shed 4 bases and J 3 bases; nucleotides not matched to a gene: 4. In nucleotides, the CDR3 is TGTGCCAGCAGTTCCCTCGGGGGGACAGATACGCAGTATTTT. Encoded protein: CASSSLGGTDTQYF.

The chain uses TRBV28 and TRBJ1-1, with TRBD1 identical over 7 bases. This CDR3 region has 15 residues. Per germline, CDR1 MDHEN and CDR2 SYDVKM. The V gene end was trimmed by 6 bases and the J gene end by 1 base; junction bases not matched to a gene: 8. In DNA, the CDR3 is TGTGCCAGCAGCCCAGGGGGGGTAGAGAACACTGAAGCTTTCTTT. Protein product: CASSPGGVENTEAFF.

The rearrangement joins TRBV7-3 to TRBJ2-1; a weak D match, TRBD2 (6 bases). V was shortened by 2 bases and J by 8 bases, with 13 bases between the two germline ends. Germline assignment: CDR1 SGHTA and CDR2 FQGTGA. This CDR3 spans 14 amino acids. The CDR3 protein is CASSLAMGGDEQFF. In DNA form, the CDR3 reads TGTGCCAGCAGCTTAGCAATGGGAGGCGATGAGCAGTTCTTC.

The CDR3 bases are TGTGCCAGCAGCAATGGGGACACCTGTGAAGCTTTCTTT. Translation: CASSNGDTCEAFF. The chain combines TRBV21-1 with TRBJ1-1; no check of the table's D call, TRBD1, against the DNA was made. TRBV21-1 counts as a pseudogene. The CDR3 has 13 amino acids.

The J gene is TRBJ1-1, the V gene TRBV4-1; D is ambiguous. This CDR3 has 15 amino acids. Germline V gene lookup returns CDR1 MGHRA and CDR2 YSYEKL. V dropped 1 base and J dropped 1 base, with 10 bases sitting between them. The DNA for the CDR3 is TGCGCCAGCAGCCAAGTAAGGGCCGAGAACACTGAAGCTTTCTTT. Protein sequence: CASSQVRAENTEAFF.

This rearrangement joins TRBV7-2 to TRBJ1-2; unclear D gene. Germline CDR1 reads SGHTA; CDR2 reads FQGNSA. This CDR3 region has 14 residues. V lost 1 base and J lost 3, with 9 bases in between. In DNA form, the CDR3 reads TGTGCCAGCAGCTTAGTGAACAGCGACTATGGCTACACCTTC. This gives the protein CASSLVNSDYGYTF.

The table lists this clonotype with a few counts. The chain employs TRBV6-2 or TRBV6-3 and TRBJ2-3; TRBD1 might be the D (5 bases). The CDR3 has 13 residues. With 5 bases removed from V and 9 bases from J, the gap between germline ends came to 15 bases. Per the germline V gene, CDR1 is MNHEY and CDR2 is SVGEGT. CDR3 DNA sequence: TGTGCCAGCAGTACTTCAGGGTTCGACACGCAGTATTTT. Protein product: CASSTSGFDTQYF.

The table lists this clonotype with many counts. This chain joins TRBV9 and TRBJ2-3, with D possibly TRBD1 on 6 matching bases. The germline V and J ends were trimmed by 3 bases and 2 bases, with 10 bases remaining between them. Per the germline V gene, CDR1 is SGDLS and CDR2 is YYNGEE. The CDR3 length is 14 residues. The CDR3 bases are TGTGCCAGCAGCGGGGGGCAAATCACAGATACGCAGTATTTT. Residues: CASSGGQITDTQYF.

V is TRBV20-1 and J is TRBJ2-7; 8 positions match TRBD2. The tail of the sequence fits TRBJ2-5 better, so the J call may be wrong. Per the germline V gene, CDR1 is DFQATT and CDR2 is SNEGSKA (reference sequence). The CDR3 extends over 14 amino acids. The CDR3 sequence: CSALGWRGEKTQYF. The DNA for the CDR3 is TGCAGTGCTCTCGGGTGGCGGGGGGAAAAGACCCAGTACTTC.

The DNA of the CDR3 is TGCGCCAGCAGCTCCGGGACGGAGCCAAGTGAAGCTTTCTTT. Translating gives CASSSGTEPSEAFF. The rearrangement links TRBV5-1 to TRBJ1-1; D is perhaps TRBD1 (5 bases). The CDR3 spans 14 residues. In germline, CDR1 is SGHRS, CDR2 YFSETQ. V shed 3 bases and J shed 7 bases, with 16 bases lying between them.

For this clonotype: Relative to the germline gene, one junction end is altered; a read error may explain this. This chain connects TRBV7-2 to TRBJ2-4; 14 bases align to TRBD2. CDR1 is SGHTA, CDR2 FQGNSA, per germline. The CDR3 runs 17 residues. CDR3 sequence: CAGSLGLAGEKKNIQYF. CDR3 coding DNA: TGTGCCGGCAGCTTGGGACTAGCGGGGGAGAAGAAAAACATTCAGTACTTC. Based on the CDR3 plus reference TRBV7-2 and TRBJ2-4, the full variable domain is GAGVSQSPSNKVTEKGKDVELRCDPISGHTALYWYRQSLGQGLEFLIYFQGNSAPDKSGLPSDRFSAERTGGSVSTLTIQRTQQEDSAVYLCAGSLGLAGEKKNIQYFGAGTRLSVL.